In this sample, the clone carrying this T cell receptor (beta chain) turned up many times. Individually, cDNA molecules had unique molecular identifiers attached to them. TCRdb re-analysed the 5' RACE reads in MiXCR, keeping a single row per CDR3 protein. The table shows some 30,000 distinct CDR3 sequences, with under 4.5% occurring only once. V shed 11 bases and J shed 0 bases, with 11 bases lying between them. The CDR3 spans 13 residues. This sample stems from a study of early T cells in non-severe SARS-CoV-2 infection. The sequencing sample was made of whole blood. This chain connects TRBV23-1 to TRBJ1-5; D unresolved. TRBV23-1 is annotated as an ORF whose role is uncertain. This receptor was obtained from an adult who was a healthcare worker with PCR-confirmed SARS-CoV-2 infection or an uninfected control (not recorded which). CDR3 DNA: TGCGCCCGGGGAACAGCTAGCAATCAGCCCCAGCATTTT. Translated: CARGTASNQPQHF.